This entry lists 13 T cell receptor beta chains sequenced from one sample in a study of CD8 T cells in Susac syndrome (dated by TCRdb to the late 2010s). Memory subsets for TEMRA sorting were defined by CD27 and CD45RA staining, since CD62L is shed upon thawing. Library prep was done by the immunoSEQ multiplex PCR assay. RNA was extracted using the RNeasy kit, and about 0.45 to 1 microgram was reverse transcribed with random hexamers. TCRdb reworked the public reads: Q25 trimming with fastp, MiXCR clone assembly, productive beta chains retained. Records with the same CDR3 protein are collapsed into one entry carrying the most frequent genes and DNA. The sample table holds around 1,700 distinct CDR3 sequences, of which around three fifths were seen once. Over 15% of the sample is in the top ten clones. Sequencing input: CD8+ TEMRA cells from PBMCs. Read against the paper, the sample's cell subset or site label means: FACS-sorted terminally differentiated effector memory CD8+ T cells re-expressing CD45RA (CD8+ TEMRA). The receptors were sampled from a human donor with Susac syndrome.

V is TRBV4-3 and J is TRBJ2-6; D not resolved. Trimming took off 1 base at V and 0 bases at J, with 7 bases between the two ends. Germline V lookup: CDR1 LGHNA, CDR2 YSLEER. The CDR3 is made up of 16 amino acids. CDR3 nucleotides: TGCGCCAGCAGCCAAGGTTGTGACTCTGGGGCCAACGTCCTGACTTTC. It specifies CASSQGCDSGANVLTF.

The table lists this clonotype with a few counts. The V and J genes are TRBV2 and TRBJ2-7; D ambiguous. The ends were cut back, 7 bases at V and 2 bases at J, with 15 bases in the middle. The CDR3 is 14 amino acids. The V gene's germline CDR1 is SNHLY and CDR2 FYNNEI. As DNA, the CDR3 is TGTGCCAGCATTCCGCCGGATCACCCCTACGAGCAGTACTTC. It encodes CASIPPDHPYEQYF.

This clonotype has just a few counts. The chain joins TRBV11-2 to TRBJ1-1; tentative D call: TRBD1 (6 bases). This CDR3 contains 15 residues. From germline, CDR1 is SGHAT and CDR2 FQNNGV. Trimming shortened V by 5 bases and J by 1 base, and 14 bases separated the two germline ends. CDR3 amino acids: CASSQTGIGNTEAFF. As DNA, the CDR3 is TGTGCCAGCAGCCAAACAGGGATAGGGAACACTGAAGCTTTCTTT.

Points on this clonotype: Mismatch with germline at one junction end may stem from a read error. This chain links TRBV6-4 with TRBJ2-3; 8 bases are shared with TRBD2. The CDR3 has 14 residues. Germline V gives CDR1 MRHNA, CDR2 SNTAGT. The CDR3 coding sequence is TGTGCCAGCAGTGAGGCGGGGGGCACAGATACGCAGTTTTTT. As protein: CASSEAGGTDTQFF.

This chain links TRBV28 with TRBJ2-3; D may be TRBD2 (7 bases). V lost 2 bases and J 6 bases, leaving 21 bases between the germline ends. This CDR3 region has 17 residues. The germline V gene has CDR1 MDHEN and CDR2 SYDVKM. The CDR3 bases are TGTGCCAGCAGTTTAGAGTGGGGGCGGGGGACCACTGATACGCAGTATTTT. It specifies CASSLEWGRGTTDTQYF.

By share, this clonotype ranks as hyperexpanded (1% or more). The V gene is TRBV7-9, the J gene TRBJ2-1, with 9 positions matching TRBD1. The CDR3 covers 15 residues. The trim removed 4 bases at V and 3 bases at J, leaving 4 bases unmatched. CDR1 SEHNR and CDR2 FQNEAQ come from the germline V gene (reference sequence). CDR3 nucleotides: TGTGCCAGCAGCTCCGGGACAGGGATCTACAATGAGCAGTTCTTC. Amino acid sequence: CASSSGTGIYNEQFF.

This clonotype ranks as large. The chain joins TRBV14 to TRBJ1-3; 9 positions match TRBD1. V gave up 3 bases and J gave up 4 bases; unmatched junction bases: 4. Germline lookup yields CDR1 SGHDN and CDR2 FVKESK. The CDR3 is made up of 15 amino acids. The CDR3 loop reads CASSQDRGYGNTIYF. In nucleotides, the CDR3 is TGTGCCAGCAGCCAGGACAGGGGTTACGGAAACACCATATATTTT.

V usage is TRBV25-1 and J usage is TRBJ1-1, with D perhaps matching TRBD1 (5 bases). The V gene's germline CDR1 is MGHDK and CDR2 SYGVNS. V was cut by 8 bases and J by 8 bases, with 12 bases left in between. The CDR3 loop spans 11 amino acids. The DNA of the CDR3 is TGTGCCAGCGGAGGGGCAGCCGAAGCTTTCTTT. This encodes CASGGAAEAFF.

The rearrangement joins TRBV3-1 to TRBJ1-2; D is unresolved. The germline V and J ends were trimmed by 6 bases and 5 bases, with 13 bases remaining between them. Germline V gene sequence: CDR1 LGHDT, CDR2 YNNKEL (reference sequence). The CDR3 is 13 residues long. CDR3 DNA sequence: TGTGCCAGCAGTGAAGTCTCTGGGTATGGCTACACCTTC. Its protein product is CASSEVSGYGYTF.

With regard to this clonotype: Sequence at one end of the junction differs from germline and may be a read error. The rearrangement links TRBV12-3 or TRBV12-4 to TRBJ1-2, with no clear D. The CDR3 covers 11 residues. DNA for the CDR3: TGTGCCAGCAGTTTAGGCGCGACCTCCGCCTTC. Translating it yields CASSLGATSAF.

This chain uses TRBV12-3 or TRBV12-4 with TRBJ2-1; no firm D call. The CDR3 runs 15 residues. V gave up 2 bases and J gave up 10 bases, with 18 bases separating them. For the CDR3, the DNA is TGTGCCAGCAGTTTACCCCCTTCGCCAACCTACGAGCAGTTCTTC. Its protein is CASSLPPSPTYEQFF.

This clonotype counts as large. J is TRBJ1-5 and V is TRBV6-5; D might be TRBD1 (5 bases). Germline lookup yields CDR1 MNHEY and CDR2 SVGAGI. The CDR3 has 17 residues. The V end lost 5 bases, the J end lost 1 base, and 18 bases lay between the germline ends. The CDR3 region is CASSLRDPRGSNQPQHF. The CDR3 DNA follows: TGTGCCAGCAGTCTACGGGACCCCCGAGGGAGCAATCAGCCCCAGCATTTT.

The chain has TRBV3-1 and TRBJ2-5; D not certain. The V end lost 2 bases, the J end lost 5 bases, and 18 bases lay between the germline ends. There are 16 residues in the CDR3. Per germline, CDR1 LGHDT and CDR2 YNNKEL (reference sequence). CDR3: CASSQYLAGGLETQYF. CDR3 DNA: TGTGCCAGCAGCCAATATCTCGCAGGTGGTTTGGAGACCCAGTACTTC.